These 8 T cell receptor beta chains came from one sample sequenced in a study of graft-versus-host responses after intestinal transplantation. These receptors have no identified antigens. The table came from immunoSEQ multiplex PCR; TCRdb's copy has only in-frame clones and leaves some out. The table lists 85,000 to 100,000 clones, more than 85% of them singletons. The sequencing used unstimulated CD8+ T cells sorted from spleen or lymph node cells, collected before intestinal transplant. The source of these receptors is a human donor who received an intestinal transplant.

This clone was seen more than once but under ten times. The chain recombines TRBV10-3 with TRBJ1-1, with 7 bases matching TRBD1. Germline trimming cut 7 bases from V and 0 bases from J; bases unmatched to any gene: 8. The CDR3 runs 15 residues. CDR1 ENHRY and CDR2 SYGVKD come from the germline V gene. CDR3 sequence reads: CAITRNGQVNTEAFF. As DNA, the CDR3 is TGTGCCATCACCCGCAACGGACAGGTGAACACTGAAGCTTTCTTT.

This chain links TRBV5-6 with TRBJ2-7, with 7 bases that match TRBD1. With 4 bases clipped from V and 4 bases from J, the junction kept 5 bases outside the gene matches. The CDR3 has 13 residues. CDR1 and CDR2 (germline): SGHDT, YYEEEE. The CDR3 nucleotides are TGTGCCAGCAGCCAGACAGGGAATTACGAGCAGTACTTC. This encodes CASSQTGNYEQYF.

This chain links TRBV19 with TRBJ1-3; D may be TRBD1 (5 bases). V was trimmed by 4 bases and J by 6 bases, leaving 13 bases between them. CDR3 length equals 14 residues. CDR1 is LNHDA, CDR2 SQIVND, per germline (reference sequence). The CDR3 region is CASSTWTGLNTIYF. The CDR3, as DNA: TGTGCCAGTAGTACATGGACGGGACTAAACACCATATATTTT.

This rearrangement joins TRBV30 to TRBJ1-4; 9 bases match TRBD1. This CDR3 is 15 amino acids long. Germline trimming cut 0 bases from V and 8 bases from J; bases unmatched to any gene: 7. Germline lookup yields CDR1 GTSNPN and CDR2 SVGIG (reference sequence). As DNA, the CDR3 is TGTGCCTGGAGTGTAAAGGGACAGGGAGGGGAAAAACTGTTTTTT. Encoded protein: CAWSVKGQGGEKLFF.

The genes are TRBV6-5 and TRBJ2-4; the D gene is possibly TRBD2 (5 bases). CDR1 MNHEY and CDR2 SVGAGI come from the germline V gene. The CDR3 contains 13 residues. V was pared by 6 bases and J by 9 bases, with 15 bases between. The CDR3 sequence: CASRPAQAGIQYF. The CDR3 DNA is TGTGCCAGCAGGCCCGCGCAGGCGGGCATTCAGTACTTC.

V and J are TRBV5-5 and TRBJ2-3; 12 bases line up with TRBD2. After removal of 1 base from V and 4 bases from J, the junction contained 13 bases not matched to a gene. This CDR3 spans 19 amino acids. The germline V gene encodes CDR1 SGHKS and CDR2 YYEKEE (reference sequence). CDR3 DNA: TGTGCCAGCAGCTTGTCACTAGCGGGGGGAACCCTTGGCGCAGATACGCAGTATTTT. Protein sequence: CASSLSLAGGTLGADTQYF.

V usage is TRBV6-6 and J usage is TRBJ2-2; no reliable D call. The germline gives CDR1 MNHNY, CDR2 SVGAGI (reference sequence). This CDR3 region has 13 residues. Trimming cost V 0 bases and J 10 bases, with 9 bases left between them. CDR3 in DNA: TGTGCCAGCAGTTACTCTATAGGAGAGGAGCTGTTTTTT. It yields the protein CASSYSIGEELFF.

Concerning this clone: The same CDR3 can be traced to other DNA sequences in this sample. The J gene is TRBJ2-7, the V gene TRBV7-9; D is perhaps TRBD1 (6 bases). Germline V gene sequence: CDR1 SEHNR, CDR2 FQNEAQ (reference sequence). This CDR3 region has 13 residues. The ends were cut back, 5 bases at V and 1 base at J, with 9 bases in the middle. In DNA, the CDR3 is TGTGCCAGCAGCCCGACAGGTTCCTACGAGCAGTACTTC. This sequence encodes CASSPTGSYEQYF. Combining the CDR3 with reference TRBV7-9 and TRBJ2-7 gives the whole variable domain DTGVSQNPRHKITKRGQNVTFRCDPISEHNRLYWYRQTLGQGPEFLTYFQNEAQLEKSRLLSDRFSAERPKGSFSTLEIQRTEQGDSAMYLCASSPTGSYEQYFGPGTRLTVT.